The 10 T cell receptor beta chains presented below share a single source sample, sequenced in a study of T cell repertoires in cytomegalovirus infection (dated by TCRdb to between 2018 and 2021). The treatment or condition label corresponds to: in vitro stimulation with specific CMV peptide epitopes to enrich CMV-specific T cells. Reads for this sample came from an Illumina HiSeq 1500. TCRdb passed the public sequencing reads through fastp at Q25 and MiXCR, retaining productive beta sequences. Rows with one shared CDR3 protein collapse into an entry with the most common genes and DNA. This sample holds 450,000 to 600,000 distinct CDR3 sequences; roughly 43% were observed only once. Of the sample, about 39% falls within the top ten clones. These TCRs are of unknown antigen specificity. Sequences were derived from cultured PBMCs, sampled from culture after CMV antigen stimulation. The receptors originated from a human donor in good health (CMV status not recorded). Some clones in this sample may be carry-over from other donors' samples.

This clonotype was seen only a few times. This chain joins TRBV6-6 and TRBJ2-3; 14 nucleotides match TRBD2. There are 21 residues in the CDR3. The V gene's germline CDR1 is MNHNY and CDR2 SVGAGI (reference sequence). The ends lost 0 bases at V and 3 bases at J; junction bases unmatched: 14. CDR3 coding DNA: TGTGCCAGCAGTTACTCGACACCCGGGACTAGCGGGAGAATACGTACAGATACGCAGTATTTT. Amino acids: CASSYSTPGTSGRIRTDTQYF.

This clonotype was seen once. The rearrangement uses TRBV24-1 and TRBJ2-3, with no clear D. V lost 4 bases and J 0 bases, leaving 7 bases between the germline ends. The germline V gene encodes CDR1 KGHDR and CDR2 SFDVKD. The length of the CDR3 is 14 residues. The DNA for the CDR3 is TGTGCCACCAGTGAGGCGCTGAGCACAGATACGCAGTATTTT. This translates into CATSEALSTDTQYF.

This clonotype was detected a few times. The rearrangement uses TRBV6-2 or TRBV6-3 and TRBJ2-5, with a tentative D call TRBD2 (7 bases). Germline V gives CDR1 MNHEY, CDR2 SVGEGT. V lost 2 bases and J 1 base, leaving 14 bases between the germline ends. There are 16 residues in the CDR3. CDR3 loop: CASSYPGGRRQETQYF. Here the CDR3 DNA reads TGTGCCAGCAGTTACCCCGGGGGGCGCCGCCAAGAGACCCAGTACTTC.

This clonotype appeared a few times. The chain recombines TRBV7-2 with TRBJ2-5; TRBD1 might be the D (6 bases). Germline loops: CDR1 SGHTA, CDR2 FQGNSA. Trimming removed 5 bases at V and 5 bases at J, with 9 bases between. The CDR3 extends over 12 amino acids. The CDR3 here is CASSPDRETQYF. DNA for the CDR3: TGTGCCAGCAGCCCCGACAGGGAGACCCAGTACTTC. Full variable domain (outside the CDR3, taken from reference TRBV7-2 and TRBJ2-5): GAGVSQSPSNKVTEKGKDVELRCDPISGHTALYWYRQSLGQGLEFLIYFQGNSAPDKSGLPSDRFSAERTGGSVSTLTIQRTQQEDSAVYLCASSPDRETQYFGPGTRLLVL.

V usage is TRBV7-2 and J usage is TRBJ2-7; perhaps TRBD2 as D (6 bases). CDR1 is SGHTA and CDR2 is FQGNSA in the germline V gene. V lost 5 bases and J 0 bases, leaving 17 bases between the germline ends. The CDR3 covers 16 residues. The chain's CDR3 is CASSRVGLSSSYEQYF. The CDR3 nucleotides read TGTGCCAGCAGCCGGGTCGGACTATCGAGCTCCTACGAGCAGTACTTC. Supplemented by reference TRBV7-2 and TRBJ2-7, the full variable domain reads GAGVSQSPSNKVTEKGKDVELRCDPISGHTALYWYRQSLGQGLEFLIYFQGNSAPDKSGLPSDRFSAERTGGSVSTLTIQRTQQEDSAVYLCASSRVGLSSSYEQYFGPGTRLTVT.

This chain uses TRBV19 with TRBJ2-5; D is uncertain. The CDR3 totals 14 residues. The V gene lost 9 bases and the J gene lost 5 bases, with 19 bases spanning the gap. CDR1 is LNHDA and CDR2 is SQIVND in the germline V gene (reference sequence). The CDR3 DNA reads TGTGCCAGCTCACCGTTTCGAGTTGGGGAGACCCAGTACTTC. This translates into CASSPFRVGETQYF.

The chain couples TRBV19 to TRBJ1-1; D gene uncertain. V lost 1 base and J lost 3, with 15 bases in between. Per germline, CDR1 LNHDA and CDR2 SQIVND (reference sequence). The CDR3 totals 16 residues. CDR3 in DNA: TGTGCCAGTAGTATAGCCGTCTTAGCGATATACACTGAAGCTTTCTTT. Encoded protein: CASSIAVLAIYTEAFF.

This clonotype was picked up a small number of times. The chain employs TRBV11-2 and TRBJ2-7; D uncertain. CDR3 length: 11 residues. Deletions cut 2 bases from V and 7 bases from J, with 6 bases between. In germline, CDR1 is SGHAT, CDR2 FQNNGV. For the CDR3, the DNA is TGTGCCAGCAGCTTACTTTTTGAGCAGTACTTC. Protein sequence: CASSLLFEQYF.

The sample holds a few counts of this clonotype. The gene calls are TRBV19 and TRBJ2-1, with a possible D match to TRBD2 (6 bases). The CDR3 contains 13 residues. Germline V CDR1 and CDR2: LNHDA, SQIVND (reference sequence). Trimming stripped 11 bases from V and 7 bases from J, with 18 bases between. In nucleotides, the CDR3 is TGTGCCGTCCGGGTCGCTGGGGGGAATGAGCAGTTCTTC. This translates into CAVRVAGGNEQFF. Complete variable domain (other parts from reference TRBV19 and TRBJ2-1): DGGITQSPKYLFRKEGQNVTLSCEQNLNHDAMYWYRQDPGQGLRLIYYSQIVNDFQKGDIAEGYSVSREKKESFPLTVTSAQKNPTAFYLCAVRVAGGNEQFFGPGTRLTVL.

The genes are TRBV4-1 and TRBJ1-2; no reliable D call. Germline V gene lookup returns CDR1 MGHRA and CDR2 YSYEKL. The CDR3 spans 15 residues. The V end lost 1 base, the J end lost 3 bases, and 12 bases lay between the germline ends. This CDR3 reads CASSQGAGGDYGYTF. The CDR3 DNA sequence: TGCGCCAGCAGCCAAGGGGCAGGCGGGGACTATGGCTACACCTTC.